The rows below give T cell receptor beta chains drawn from one sample of a study of cytomegalovirus exposure and HLA in healthy donors. Profiled with immunoSEQ multiplex PCR; TCRdb holds only in-frame clones, not every one. The sample lists 110,000 to 150,000 clones; 65% to 80% were seen once. The sequencing input was PBMCs. The receptors come from a male donor in good health and CMV-seropositive. Each CDR3 is given with its conserved first and last residue. Fields, in order: J gene, V gene, clone size, D gene, CDR3 protein, CDR3 DNA. D genes are given only for firm matches. For some rows the clone size is stated as once, few or many, or as a class when expanded; others skip it.

>TRBJ1-6|TRBV2|-|TRBD1
CASRVDRATSSYNSPLHF
TGTGCCAGCAGAGTCGACAGGGCCACGAGCTCCTATAATTCACCCCTCCACTTT
>TRBJ1-1|TRBV7-9|few|-
CASSETGTGAFF
TGTGCCAGCAGCGAAACAGGGACCGGGGCTTTCTTT
>TRBJ2-1|TRBV7-2|few|TRBD2
CASSSRSTSGHNEQFF
TGTGCCAGCAGCTCAAGATCAACTAGCGGCCACAATGAGCAGTTCTTC
>TRBJ2-1|TRBV12-5|few|TRBD1
CASGPGQVPDEQFF
TGTGCTAGTGGGCCGGGACAGGTTCCCGATGAGCAGTTCTTC
>TRBJ2-7|TRBV18|-|TRBD1
CASSPDRGQSYEQYF
TGTGCCAGCTCACCGGACAGGGGTCAATCCTACGAGCAGTACTTC
>TRBJ2-7|TRBV30|-|-
CAWNREYEQYF
TGTGCCTGGAACAGGGAGTACGAGCAGTACTTC
>TRBJ2-7|TRBV5-1|few|TRBD2
CASSFGTSGTYEQYF
TGCGCCAGCAGCTTCGGGACTAGCGGTACCTACGAGCAGTACTTC
>TRBJ1-2|TRBV11-1|-|-
CASSFQDYGYTF
TGTGCCAGCAGCTTTCAGGACTATGGCTACACCTTC
>TRBJ1-3|TRBV15|few|TRBD1
CATSPGDSKPQSGNTIYF
TGTGCCACCAGCCCAGGGGACAGCAAGCCTCAGTCTGGAAACACCATATATTTT
>TRBJ2-5|TRBV5-4|-|TRBD2
CASSLRLAGGETQYF
TGTGCCAGCAGCTTGAGACTAGCGGGCGGGGAGACCCAGTACTTC
>TRBJ1-2|TRBV28|-|-
CASRGAGGPDYGYTF
TGTGCCAGCAGGGGGGCCGGGGGGCCGGACTATGGCTACACCTTC
>TRBJ1-2|TRBV4-1|-|-
CASSHLGYYGYTF
TGCGCCAGCAGCCACCTCGGGTACTATGGCTACACCTTC
>TRBJ2-7|TRBV4-3|-|-
CASSQDLAGGYEQYF
TGCGCCAGCAGCCAAGATTTAGCTGGGGGCTACGAGCAGTACTTC
>TRBJ1-1|TRBV7-9|-|-
CASSLGQLLNTEAFF
TGTGCCAGCAGCTTAGGACAGCTGCTGAACACTGAAGCTTTCTTT
>TRBJ2-5|TRBV7-2|-|-
CASSFSGETQYF
TGTGCCAGCAGCTTCTCAGGAGAGACCCAGTACTTC
>TRBJ2-2|TRBV7-8|-|TRBD2
CASSLDFLAGDTGELFF
TGTGCCAGCAGCTTAGACTTCTTGGCGGGGGACACCGGGGAGCTGTTTTTT
>TRBJ2-7|TRBV6-1|-|-
CASRRPGLPLYEQYF
TGTGCCAGCAGAAGACCGGGACTCCCCCTTTACGAGCAGTACTTC
>TRBJ2-1|TRBV5-1|once|TRBD1
CASSPTGLLTNYNEQFF
TGCGCCAGCAGCCCGACAGGGCTCCTAACGAACTACAATGAGCAGTTCTTC
>TRBJ1-4|TRBV7-9|-|-
CASSPLTGTNEKLFF
TGTGCCAGCAGCCCGCTGACAGGAACTAATGAAAAACTGTTTTTT
>TRBJ1-1|TRBV7-6|-|TRBD1
CASGTGGTEAFF
TGTGCCAGTGGGACAGGGGGCACTGAAGCTTTCTTT
>TRBJ2-5|TRBV7-9|-|-
CASSLLQGQETQYF
TGTGCCAGCAGCTTATTGCAGGGCCAAGAGACCCAGTACTTC
>TRBJ1-5|TRBV6-1|-|-
CASSEAVQAVSNQPQHF
TGTGCCAGCAGTGAAGCCGTACAGGCAGTAAGCAATCAGCCCCAGCATTTT
>TRBJ2-7|TRBV2|-|TRBD1
CASSESRPGQGYEQYF
TGTGCCAGCAGTGAATCCAGACCGGGACAGGGATACGAGCAGTACTTC
>TRBJ2-4|TRBV7-9|-|TRBD2
CASSPVSGGAGIQYF
TGTGCCAGCAGCCCCGTGAGCGGGGGGGCCGGCATTCAGTACTTC
>TRBJ2-7|TRBV11-2|-|-
CASSPDWGLRGYF
TGTGCCAGCAGCCCGGACTGGGGGCTACGAGGGTACTTC
>TRBJ2-1|TRBV29-1|-|TRBD1
CSVMTGGLSDSYNEQFF
TGCAGCGTAATGACAGGGGGTTTATCAGACTCCTACAATGAGCAGTTCTTC
>TRBJ2-1|TRBV7-2|-|TRBD2
CASSPRLAGAQDEQFF
TGTGCCAGCAGCCCCCGACTAGCGGGAGCCCAAGATGAGCAGTTCTTC
>TRBJ2-5|TRBV7-9|-|TRBD2
CASSPLAGTQETQYF
TGTGCCAGCAGCCCCTTAGCGGGGACCCAAGAGACCCAGTACTTC
>TRBJ2-5|TRBV5-8|-|TRBD2
CASRTGLAGVRQETQYF
TGTGCCAGCAGAACGGGACTAGCGGGGGTTCGTCAAGAGACCCAGTACTTC
>TRBJ1-2|TRBV5-5|few|-
CASQMGGNVPGYTF
TGTGCCAGCCAGATGGGGGGAAATGTCCCTGGCTACACCTTC
>TRBJ1-5|TRBV7-5|-|-
CARSPQGVIRPQHF
TGTGCCAGAAGCCCACAGGGGGTAATACGGCCCCAGCATTTT
>TRBJ2-1|TRBV28|-|TRBD2
CASSLDPGLAGLYNEQFF
TGTGCCAGCAGTTTGGACCCGGGACTAGCGGGACTCTACAATGAGCAGTTCTTC
>TRBJ2-5|TRBV11-2|-|-
CASSLGPGKRETQYF
TGTGCCAGCAGCTTAGGTCCAGGGAAGAGGGAGACCCAGTACTTC
>TRBJ2-1|TRBV15|-|TRBD2
CATSRLQGGRAANEQFF
TGTGCCACCAGCAGACTCCAGGGCGGGAGGGCTGCCAATGAGCAGTTCTTC
>TRBJ2-3|TRBV6-1|-|TRBD1
CASSDEDRNGDTQYF
TGTGCCAGCAGTGACGAGGACAGGAATGGAGATACGCAGTATTTT
>TRBJ1-2|TRBV9|-|-
CASSVSSGRLNYGYTF
TGTGCCAGCAGCGTCTCAAGCGGCAGACTAAACTATGGCTACACCTTC
>TRBJ2-5|TRBV7-3|-|TRBD2
CASSPSGTSGQETQYF
TGTGCCAGCAGCCCCTCCGGGACTAGCGGTCAAGAGACCCAGTACTTC